This T cell receptor (beta chain) appears in the sequencing data of a study of CD8 T cells in Susac syndrome. Study at large: Within the sequenced Susac syndrome patient group, 5 or 6 exhibited active disease and fewer than 10 were in remission. There were Susac syndrome patients who were therapy-naive at blood draw, others on corticosteroids, and others on intravenous immunoglobulin alone.

Random hexamers served to reverse transcribe roughly 0.45 to 1 ug RNA. Across 54 Vbeta and 13 Jbeta, TCR beta CDR3 was amplified with immunoSEQ multiplex PCR. MiXCR was run by TCRdb on the immunoSEQ multiplex PCR reads, yielding one entry per CDR3 protein. The table shows around 100,000 distinct CDR3 sequences, with 95% occurring only once. The V and J ends lost 6 bases and 2 bases respectively, with 13 bases between them. CDR3 length: 15 amino acids. CDR1 is KGHSH and CDR2 is LQKENI in the germline V gene. The receptor was isolated from a human donor with Susac syndrome. The gene calls are TRBV18 and TRBJ1-4; D is ambiguous. The sample comprised CD8+ T cells from PBMCs. The CDR3 DNA reads as TGTGCCAGCTCCCATCAAAGGGAGACTAATGAAAAACTGTTTTTT. Translating gives CASSHQRETNEKLFF.